The rows below give T cell receptor beta chains drawn from one sample of a study of blood T cell repertoires in COVID-19. Using immunoSEQ multiplex PCR, the repertoire was profiled, and TCRdb retains in-frame clones only, with some absent. The repertoire consists of 200,000 to 250,000 clones, with 90% occurring once and the leading ten covering roughly 16%. The sample was PBMCs or T cells enriched from blood (not recorded which). These receptors were obtained from a man under 40 who had been exposed to COVID-19. Each CDR3 is given with its conserved first and last residue. Fields, in order: CDR3 DNA, CDR3 protein, J gene, D gene, clone size, V gene. D genes are given only for firm matches. The size of a clone is reported for some rows only, either as once, few or many, or as a class for expanded clones.

TGTGCCAGTAGTATCTCCACTAGCGGGGGGGCCGAGGTAGAGACCCAGTACTTC CASSISTSGGAEVETQYF TRBJ2-5 TRBD2 . TRBV19
TGTGCCAGCAGATTACAGGGTGGGAGCAATCAGCCCCAGCATTTT CASRLQGGSNQPQHF TRBJ1-5 . . TRBV6-5
TGTGCCAGCAGCACCACTAGCGGGGGGGCCACAGATACGCAGTATTTT CASSTTSGGATDTQYF TRBJ2-3 TRBD2 . TRBV9
TGCGCCAGCAGCCAAGGTTTCGATCCCCGGGACAGGGGACCCTACGAGCAGTACTTC CASSQGFDPRDRGPYEQYF TRBJ2-7 TRBD1 . TRBV4-3
TGTGCCATCAGTGAGTTAGGGACAGCAAATCAGCCCCAGCATTTT CAISELGTANQPQHF TRBJ1-5 TRBD1 . TRBV10-3
TGTGCCAGCACCCAGATTAAGACCGGGGAGCTGTTTTTT CASTQIKTGELFF TRBJ2-2 . . TRBV2
TGTGCCAGCAGACTAGCATTCTTTTCAGAAGAGACCCAGTACTTC CASRLAFFSEETQYF TRBJ2-5 . . TRBV6-5
TGTGCCAGCAGCCAAGGGCATGTTGAGGCGTCAGCTTTCTTT CASSQGHVEASAFF TRBJ1-1 . . TRBV4-2
TGCAGCGTTGAAGAACGACATTACACTGAAGCTTTCTTT CSVEERHYTEAFF TRBJ1-1 . . TRBV29-1
TGTGCCAGCAGTTACTCCTACAGAAGCTCCTACGAGCAGTACTTC CASSYSYRSSYEQYF TRBJ2-7 . . TRBV6-5
TGTGCCAGCAGCTTAGGATTAGGGAGAAGGGAGCAGTACTTC CASSLGLGRREQYF TRBJ2-7 . . TRBV7-2
TGTGCCAGCAGCGCAGGGGTAGATCAGCCCCAGCATTTT CASSAGVDQPQHF TRBJ1-5 . . TRBV9
TGTGCCAGCAGCTTACGACTAGCGGATTACAATGAGCAGTTCTTC CASSLRLADYNEQFF TRBJ2-1 TRBD2 . TRBV7-2
TGTGCCAGCTTAGAGCGTATCTCTGGAAACACCATATATTTT CASLERISGNTIYF TRBJ1-3 . . TRBV19
TGTGCCAGCTCATCAAAAGGGGGAATGAACACTGAAGCTTTCTTT CASSSKGGMNTEAFF TRBJ1-1 . . TRBV18
TGTGCCAGCTCACCACCGACCGACAGAAGCTATGGCTACACCTTC CASSPPTDRSYGYTF TRBJ1-2 . . TRBV18
TGTGCCAGCAGCCAACGGGGGGACAGCACAGATACGCAGTATTTT CASSQRGDSTDTQYF TRBJ2-3 TRBD2 . TRBV5-8
TGTGCCAGCAGCTTTTCCGGGGGGCCTGACGAGCAGTACTTC CASSFSGGPDEQYF TRBJ2-7 . . TRBV7-2
TGTGCCAGCAGGCCCCCCGGGACAGCCGGCTACGAGCAGTACTTC CASRPPGTAGYEQYF TRBJ2-7 TRBD1 . TRBV6-5
TGCGCCAGCAGCTTGGCTCCCTCAAGCGGCCAAGAGACCCAGTACTTC CASSLAPSSGQETQYF TRBJ2-5 . . TRBV5-1
TGTGCCAGCAGTAGGGACAGGGAGGTCACTGAAGCTTTCTTT CASSRDREVTEAFF TRBJ1-1 TRBD1 . TRBV7-3
TGTGCCAGCAGCCAGGGAGGAATGGCGGGGGGCGAGCAGTTCTTC CASSQGGMAGGEQFF TRBJ2-1 TRBD2 few TRBV3-1/TRBV3-2
TGTGCCAGCAGCTTAGTAGGGGGCGCCTGGGAGACCCAGTACTTC CASSLVGGAWETQYF TRBJ2-5 TRBD1 . TRBV7-2
TGCGCCAGCAGAAAAGACAGGAACACTGAAGCTTTCTTT CASRKDRNTEAFF TRBJ1-1 . few TRBV10-1
TGTGCCAGCAGCCACCTCCCGAATCAGCCCCAGCATTTT CASSHLPNQPQHF TRBJ1-5 . . TRBV3-1/TRBV3-2
TGTGCCTGGAGCATGGGACACCGAAACACCATATATTTT CAWSMGHRNTIYF TRBJ1-3 . few TRBV30
TGTGCCAGCTCACCCCGGACAAGTGGGCACGAGCAGTACTTC CASSPRTSGHEQYF TRBJ2-7 . . TRBV18
TGTGCAACGGAGGGGAGCTCGCGGGGCACTGAAGCTTTCTTT CATEGSSRGTEAFF TRBJ1-1 . . TRBV7-9
TGTGCCAGCAGAGAGGGAAGAGGACAGGTCGAAAAACTGTTTTTT CASREGRGQVEKLFF TRBJ1-4 TRBD1 . TRBV2
TGTGCCAGCAATCCTAACCCTGGGTGGGGCAGTGAGCAGTTCTTC CASNPNPGWGSEQFF TRBJ2-1 . . TRBV6-4
TGCGCCAGCAGCTGGGACGGGGGTACGCAGTATTTT CASSWDGGTQYF TRBJ2-3 . . TRBV5-1
TGTGCCAGCAGCGTAGTGAGCGGGGGAAACAATGAGCAGTTCTTC CASSVVSGGNNEQFF TRBJ2-1 TRBD2 . TRBV9
TGTGCCAGTAGTATCTCGTTCGGACAGCTCTATGGCTACACCTTC CASSISFGQLYGYTF TRBJ1-2 . . TRBV19
TGTGCCAGCAGTCCCGGGTTTGACAAAAACATTCAGTACTTC CASSPGFDKNIQYF TRBJ2-4 . . TRBV5-4
TGTGCCATCAGTGAGGCTTCTACGCAGGGGGCTAGGGGCTACACCTTC CAISEASTQGARGYTF TRBJ1-2 TRBD1 many TRBV10-3
TGCGCCAGCAGCCAAGTTGGAGGGCGCAGAGAAAAACTGTTTTTT CASSQVGGRREKLFF TRBJ1-4 . . TRBV4-1
TGTGCCACCAGTGACCCCCGGCAGGGCGCCTTCTATGGCTACACCTTC CATSDPRQGAFYGYTF TRBJ1-2 . once TRBV24-1
TGTGCAAGTCGCTTAGGGCGGGAAATCGACAGTTATGAGCAGTTCTTC CASRLGREIDSYEQFF TRBJ2-1 . . TRBV12-2
TGCGCCAAACCCGATCGGGACAGGGGGTTGGATGAGCAGTTCTTC CAKPDRDRGLDEQFF TRBJ2-1 TRBD1 . TRBV23-1
TGCGCCAGCAGCCAGGGCCAGAACACTGAAGCTTTCTTT CASSQGQNTEAFF TRBJ1-1 . once TRBV4-1
TGTGCCAGCAGTTCCCGAACGGGACAGGGGAATTCACCCCTCCACTTT CASSSRTGQGNSPLHF TRBJ1-6 TRBD1 . TRBV27